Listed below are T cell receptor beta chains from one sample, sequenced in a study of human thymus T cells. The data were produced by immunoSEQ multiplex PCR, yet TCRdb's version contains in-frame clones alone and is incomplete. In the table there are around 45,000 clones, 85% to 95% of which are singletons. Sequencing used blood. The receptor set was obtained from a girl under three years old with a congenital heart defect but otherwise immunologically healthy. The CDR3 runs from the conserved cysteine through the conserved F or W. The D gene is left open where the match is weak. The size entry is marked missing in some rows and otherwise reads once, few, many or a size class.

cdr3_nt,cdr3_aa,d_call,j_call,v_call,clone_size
TGTGCCAGCCGAAGAATTACTAGCGGGTCCTACAATGAGCAGTTCTTC,CASRRITSGSYNEQFF,TRBD2,TRBJ2-1,TRBV2,-
TGTGCCAGCAGTGAATCGGTCTACGAGCAGTACTTC,CASSESVYEQYF,-,TRBJ2-7,TRBV25-1,-
TGTGCCAGCAGCTTGGGGACATTCTACGAGCAGTACTTC,CASSLGTFYEQYF,-,TRBJ2-7,TRBV5-4,-
TGTGCCAGCAGCTCCAGACTAGCGGGAGGGGAGCAGTACTTC,CASSSRLAGGEQYF,TRBD2,TRBJ2-7,TRBV11-2,-
TGCAGCGTTGGGCTTAGGACTAGCGCCTACAATGAGCAGTTCTTC,CSVGLRTSAYNEQFF,TRBD2,TRBJ2-1,TRBV29-1,-
TGTGCCAGCAGCCCTACTGGGGGAGAGACCCAGTACTTC,CASSPTGGETQYF,-,TRBJ2-5,TRBV7-6,-
TGTGCCAGCAGCAAAAGGCGGACTAGCGGGAGGAATGAGCAGTTCTTC,CASSKRRTSGRNEQFF,-,TRBJ2-1,TRBV21-1,-
TGCGCCAGCAGCTTGGGGGGGCCTAGCTCCTACAATGAGCAGTTCTTC,CASSLGGPSSYNEQFF,-,TRBJ2-1,TRBV5-1,-
TGCGCCAGCAGGTTCAACAGGGGGCTCAATGAAAAACTGTTTTTT,CASRFNRGLNEKLFF,TRBD1,TRBJ1-4,TRBV5-1,once
TGTGCCAGCTCACCGAACAGGGTCCACTACGAGCAGTACTTC,CASSPNRVHYEQYF,-,TRBJ2-7,TRBV18,-
TGTGCCAGCAGCCCGCAGGGGGCCAGGCGGGCCTCACCCCTCCACTTT,CASSPQGARRASPLHF,TRBD1,TRBJ1-6,TRBV14,-
TGTGCCACCAGCAGAGTAGGGGGGGCCAACGTCCTGACTTTC,CATSRVGGANVLTF,-,TRBJ2-6,TRBV15,-
TGTGCCAGCAGCCCGGGACTAGCGTACGAGCAGTACTTC,CASSPGLAYEQYF,TRBD2,TRBJ2-7,TRBV11-3,once
TGCGCCAGCAGCTTTTTGCTAGCGGTTCCTCCTAGACCCCGGGGATCCTACGAGCAGTACTTC,CASSFLLAVPPRPRGSYEQYF,TRBD2,TRBJ2-7,TRBV5-1,-
TGTGCCAGCAGCCCCGCCAGGCCAGGAAACACCATATATTTT,CASSPARPGNTIYF,-,TRBJ1-3,TRBV6-6,-
TGTGCCAGCAGTGAAGTTCTCGGGACAGGGGTCACCGGGGAGCTGTTTTTT,CASSEVLGTGVTGELFF,TRBD1,TRBJ2-2,TRBV2,once
TGCGCCAGCAGCCAGATGCGGGAGAGTAGCACAGATACGCAGTATTTT,CASSQMRESSTDTQYF,TRBD2,TRBJ2-3,TRBV4-3,-
TGTGCCAGCAGCTTAGGCAGGGGGCTAACAGATACGCAGTATTTT,CASSLGRGLTDTQYF,TRBD1,TRBJ2-3,TRBV11-2,-
TGTGCCAGCCGGGCCCAAGAGACCCAGTACTTC,CASRAQETQYF,-,TRBJ2-5,TRBV2,-
TGTGCCAGCAGCCACCTGACTAGCGGGATCCACGAGCAGTACTTC,CASSHLTSGIHEQYF,TRBD2,TRBJ2-7,TRBV4-2,-
TGCAGCGGTCGGGACAGGGTGGAGACCCAGTACTTC,CSGRDRVETQYF,TRBD1,TRBJ2-5,TRBV29-1,-
TGTGCCAGCTCGCCCTTTGGGACTGAAGCTTTCTTT,CASSPFGTEAFF,-,TRBJ1-1,TRBV18,few
TGTGCCAGCAGTTACTCAGGGCTAAGCACAGATACGCAGTATTTT,CASSYSGLSTDTQYF,-,TRBJ2-3,TRBV6-6,-
TGTGCCAGCAGCCTGGGACGGAGTGAGAACTATGGCTACACCTTC,CASSLGRSENYGYTF,-,TRBJ1-2,TRBV5-4,-
TGTGCCAGCAGCTTGGCTAAAGAGACCCAGTACTTC,CASSLAKETQYF,-,TRBJ2-5,TRBV5-4,-
TGTGCCACCTCGGACAGGGGTCGAGCAGATACGCAGTATTTT,CATSDRGRADTQYF,TRBD1,TRBJ2-3,TRBV5-4,-
TGTGCCAGCTCACGCCTAGCGGATCCCTACAATGAGCAGTTCTTC,CASSRLADPYNEQFF,TRBD2,TRBJ2-1,TRBV18,-
TGTGCCAGTAGTCTAGGACTAGCGGGAGTTTCCCTAGCCAAAAACATTCAGTACTTC,CASSLGLAGVSLAKNIQYF,TRBD2,TRBJ2-4,TRBV19,-
TGTGCCAGCAGCTTCGGGAGGGAGACCCAGTACTTC,CASSFGRETQYF,TRBD2,TRBJ2-5,TRBV7-2,once
TGTGCCAGCTCACCACCTGGAAGTCACGAGCAGTACTTC,CASSPPGSHEQYF,-,TRBJ2-7,TRBV18,-
TGTGCCAGCAGTCCCGGTGGATGGACTGAAGCTTTCTTT,CASSPGGWTEAFF,-,TRBJ1-1,TRBV6-5,-
TGTGCCAGCAGCTCCATGACTTCGAGCTCCTACAATGAGCAGTTCTTC,CASSSMTSSSYNEQFF,-,TRBJ2-1,TRBV5-4,once
TGTGCCAGCACCCTTAGGACTAGCGGGCCGGGACCCGATACGCAGTATTTT,CASTLRTSGPGPDTQYF,TRBD2,TRBJ2-3,TRBV11-2,-
TGCGCCAGCAGCTTGTCCAGCCCCGAATACGAGCAGTACTTC,CASSLSSPEYEQYF,-,TRBJ2-7,TRBV5-1,-
TGCGCCAGCAGCCAAGTTCAGGGCTACGAGCAGTACTTC,CASSQVQGYEQYF,-,TRBJ2-7,TRBV4-1,-
TGTGCCAGTAGTACCTCGGGACTCGGGGAGACCCAGTACTTC,CASSTSGLGETQYF,-,TRBJ2-5,TRBV19,-
TGTGCCAGCAGCACTAGCGGGAGTTACAATGAGCAGTTCTTC,CASSTSGSYNEQFF,TRBD2,TRBJ2-1,TRBV5-4,-
TGTGCCAGCAAGAAATCCGGGACAGGTTACTACGAGCAGTACTTC,CASKKSGTGYYEQYF,TRBD1,TRBJ2-7,TRBV27,once
TGCGCCAGCAGCCCCGGACAGGGAACTTACAGGGTCACTAATGAAAAACTGTTTTTT,CASSPGQGTYRVTNEKLFF,TRBD1,TRBJ1-4,TRBV5-1,-
TGTGCCAGCAGCTTCCGGGACAGGGTTTTAGCGGGATCGGGTGAGCAGTTCTTC,CASSFRDRVLAGSGEQFF,-,TRBJ2-1,TRBV9,-
TGTGCCAGTAGTTTACTAGGGATAGCCAAAAACATTCAGTACTTC,CASSLLGIAKNIQYF,-,TRBJ2-4,TRBV19,-
TGTGCCAGCAGTTGGGGAGGGGGTACGGTAGACCAGTACTTC,CASSWGGGTVDQYF,-,TRBJ2-5,TRBV6-6,-
TGTGCCAGCTCTTCTTCTAGCGGGGGCTACGAGCAGTACTTC,CASSSSSGGYEQYF,TRBD2,TRBJ2-7,TRBV7-6,-
TGTGCCAGTAGTATGGGGGGACTAGCGGGAGTAAATGAGCAGTTCTTC,CASSMGGLAGVNEQFF,TRBD2,TRBJ2-1,TRBV19,once
TGCGCCAGCAGCCTGGGACAGGGGGCGTCCGGGGAGCTGTTTTTT,CASSLGQGASGELFF,TRBD1,TRBJ2-2,TRBV4-1,-
TGCGCCAGCAGCCGGCGACAGGGGGACCACAATGAGCAGTTCTTC,CASSRRQGDHNEQFF,TRBD1,TRBJ2-1,TRBV4-3,-
TGTGCCAGCAGCTTGGTTGGACAGGGGGGTGAAAAACTGTTTTTT,CASSLVGQGGEKLFF,TRBD1,TRBJ1-4,TRBV5-6,-
TGTGCCAGCAGCCTGACAGGTACCTCTGGAAACACCATATATTTT,CASSLTGTSGNTIYF,-,TRBJ1-3,TRBV7-9,once
TGTGCCAGCAGCTTAGCGCAGAGCTCCTATAATTCACCCCTCCACTTT,CASSLAQSSYNSPLHF,-,TRBJ1-6,TRBV7-9,-
TGTGCCAGCAGTGATCGGGCCCGCTATGGCTACACCTTC,CASSDRARYGYTF,-,TRBJ1-2,TRBV2,once
TGTGCCAGCAGCCAAGATCGGGGCGGGAGGGCCGTCACCGGGGAGCTGTTTTTT,CASSQDRGGRAVTGELFF,TRBD2,TRBJ2-2,TRBV4-2,-